The rows below give T cell receptor beta chains drawn from one sample of a study of cytomegalovirus exposure and HLA in healthy donors. Some clones are missing from TCRdb's copy, which holds only in-frame ones; the method was immunoSEQ multiplex PCR. The sample holds about 95,000 clones; about 76% are singletons and the top ten take 4.5% to 5%. Sequenced sample: PBMCs. The receptors here all came from a woman in her forties in good health and CMV-seronegative. Both conserved end residues are part of each CDR3. The D gene is left open where the match is weak. Only some rows state a clone size, as once, few, many or a class for expanded clones.

CDR3 DNA: TGTGCCACCGCCCTGAAGGGGGACCTGAACACTGAAGCTTTCTTT; CDR3 protein: CATALKGDLNTEAFF; D gene: -; clone size: few; V gene: TRBV10-3; J gene: TRBJ1-1
CDR3 DNA: TGTGCCAGCAGCTTGTACAGGGCCAACACTGAAGCTTTCTTT; CDR3 protein: CASSLYRANTEAFF; D gene: -; clone size: -; V gene: TRBV5-4; J gene: TRBJ1-1
CDR3 DNA: TGCGCCAGCAGCTCTACGACCGGGACACTGACCTACGAGCAGTACTTC; CDR3 protein: CASSSTTGTLTYEQYF; D gene: -; clone size: -; V gene: TRBV5-1; J gene: TRBJ2-7
CDR3 DNA: TGTGCCAGCCAGGGACAGGCGGGTGATGAGCAGTTCTTC; CDR3 protein: CASQGQAGDEQFF; D gene: TRBD1; clone size: -; V gene: TRBV7-9; J gene: TRBJ2-1
CDR3 DNA: TGTGCCAGCAGCTTAGTACCTAAAAACACTGAAGCTTTCTTT; CDR3 protein: CASSLVPKNTEAFF; D gene: -; clone size: -; V gene: TRBV7-9; J gene: TRBJ1-1
CDR3 DNA: TGCGCCAGCAGCTTGGGCCAGGGGGGTAACACTGAAGCTTTCTTT; CDR3 protein: CASSLGQGGNTEAFF; D gene: TRBD1; clone size: -; V gene: TRBV5-1; J gene: TRBJ1-1
CDR3 DNA: TGCGCCAGCAGTCGGGCGGGGGGCCAGCCCCAGCATTTT; CDR3 protein: CASSRAGGQPQHF; D gene: -; clone size: -; V gene: TRBV5-1; J gene: TRBJ1-5
CDR3 DNA: TGTGCCAGCAGCGGCGGGGGGAGCACAGATACGCAGTATTTT; CDR3 protein: CASSGGGSTDTQYF; D gene: TRBD2; clone size: -; V gene: TRBV5-4; J gene: TRBJ2-3
CDR3 DNA: TGCGCCAGCAGTCAATCCTGCCAGGTCTTTATCCACGAGCAGTACTTC; CDR3 protein: CASSQSCQVFIHEQYF; D gene: -; clone size: -; V gene: TRBV23-1; J gene: TRBJ2-7
CDR3 DNA: TGTGCCAGCACCGGGGGAGGGGGAGATGAAAAACTGTTTTTT; CDR3 protein: CASTGGGGDEKLFF; D gene: -; clone size: few; V gene: TRBV2; J gene: TRBJ1-4
CDR3 DNA: TGTGCCAGCAGCTCGGGGGAATTTTACAATGAGCAGTTCTTC; CDR3 protein: CASSSGEFYNEQFF; D gene: -; clone size: few; V gene: TRBV5-5; J gene: TRBJ2-1
CDR3 DNA: TGTGCCAGCCAATTGGGACAGGGGGCAGACTATGGCTACACCTTC; CDR3 protein: CASQLGQGADYGYTF; D gene: TRBD1; clone size: -; V gene: TRBV5-4; J gene: TRBJ1-2
CDR3 DNA: TGTGCCAGCAGCGCGCGGGGTGGCACAGATACGCAGTATTTT; CDR3 protein: CASSARGGTDTQYF; D gene: -; clone size: -; V gene: TRBV9; J gene: TRBJ2-3
CDR3 DNA: TGTGCCACCAGCAGAGGATCGGGGGGCAGAGATACGCAGTATTTT; CDR3 protein: CATSRGSGGRDTQYF; D gene: -; clone size: -; V gene: TRBV15; J gene: TRBJ2-3
CDR3 DNA: TGTGCCAGCAGTTTGACGGGGGACATTCAGTACTTC; CDR3 protein: CASSLTGDIQYF; D gene: -; clone size: -; V gene: TRBV11-2; J gene: TRBJ2-4
CDR3 DNA: TGTGCCAGCAGCTTGAGGGGGGAGCAGTTCTTC; CDR3 protein: CASSLRGEQFF; D gene: -; clone size: -; V gene: TRBV5-4; J gene: TRBJ2-1
CDR3 DNA: TGCGCCAGCAGCTTGAGTTCGAAACTGGGCAATCAGCCCCAGCATTTT; CDR3 protein: CASSLSSKLGNQPQHF; D gene: -; clone size: once; V gene: TRBV5-1; J gene: TRBJ1-5
CDR3 DNA: TGTGCCAGCAGCTTGGGACTAGCGGGGGATACGCAGTATTTT; CDR3 protein: CASSLGLAGDTQYF; D gene: TRBD2; clone size: -; V gene: TRBV5-4; J gene: TRBJ2-3
CDR3 DNA: TGTGCCAGCAGTGAGACAGGGGTAAGTCAGCCCCAGCATTTT; CDR3 protein: CASSETGVSQPQHF; D gene: TRBD1; clone size: -; V gene: TRBV25-1; J gene: TRBJ1-5
CDR3 DNA: TGCGCCAGCAGCCAAGATTTCGGGTTCAATCAGCCCCAGCATTTT; CDR3 protein: CASSQDFGFNQPQHF; D gene: -; clone size: -; V gene: TRBV4-1; J gene: TRBJ1-5
CDR3 DNA: TGTGCCAGCAGCCCTACGGGACAGAGCTACGAGCAGTACTTC; CDR3 protein: CASSPTGQSYEQYF; D gene: TRBD1; clone size: -; V gene: TRBV7-8; J gene: TRBJ2-7
CDR3 DNA: TGTGCCTGGAGTCGTGTTAGAGAAAAACTGTTTTTT; CDR3 protein: CAWSRVREKLFF; D gene: -; clone size: -; V gene: TRBV30; J gene: TRBJ1-4
CDR3 DNA: TGTGCCAGCAGCCCTAGAGGAACTAGCGGGGGGGCTAATACGCAGTATTTT; CDR3 protein: CASSPRGTSGGANTQYF; D gene: TRBD2; clone size: -; V gene: TRBV7-2; J gene: TRBJ2-3
CDR3 DNA: TGTGCCAGCAGTAGAAGTATGACTGAAGCTTTCTTT; CDR3 protein: CASSRSMTEAFF; D gene: -; clone size: -; V gene: TRBV7-9; J gene: TRBJ1-1
CDR3 DNA: TGCGCCAGCAGCCAGTTCGACCTGAGGCTCCGAGGCACTGAAGCTTTCTTT; CDR3 protein: CASSQFDLRLRGTEAFF; D gene: -; clone size: few; V gene: TRBV4-1; J gene: TRBJ1-1
CDR3 DNA: TGTGCCAGCCGCCGGGACTCTAGATGGGGTACGCAGTATTTT; CDR3 protein: CASRRDSRWGTQYF; D gene: -; clone size: -; V gene: TRBV7-9; J gene: TRBJ2-3
CDR3 DNA: TGCGCCAGCAGCCAAGATTCGCTGTTACTAACGAACACCGGGGAGCTGTTTTTT; CDR3 protein: CASSQDSLLLTNTGELFF; D gene: -; clone size: -; V gene: TRBV4-3; J gene: TRBJ2-2
CDR3 DNA: TGTGCCAGCAGCTTAGGGGACAGGGAAGGTGAAAAACTGTTTTTT; CDR3 protein: CASSLGDREGEKLFF; D gene: TRBD1; clone size: -; V gene: TRBV7-9; J gene: TRBJ1-4
CDR3 DNA: TGTGCCAGCAGCTTGGCGGCCGGCTCCTACGAGCAGTACTTC; CDR3 protein: CASSLAAGSYEQYF; D gene: -; clone size: -; V gene: TRBV7-2; J gene: TRBJ2-7
CDR3 DNA: TGTGCCAGCAGCTTTGCAAGGGGGAATCGCACTGAAGCTTTCTTT; CDR3 protein: CASSFARGNRTEAFF; D gene: -; clone size: -; V gene: TRBV7-3; J gene: TRBJ1-1
CDR3 DNA: TGTGCCAGCAGCGGCCAGGTCGGCAATTCACCCCTCCACTTT; CDR3 protein: CASSGQVGNSPLHF; D gene: -; clone size: few; V gene: TRBV2; J gene: TRBJ1-6
CDR3 DNA: TGTGCCATCAGAGCCGGGACTGACACAGATACGCAGTATTTT; CDR3 protein: CAIRAGTDTDTQYF; D gene: -; clone size: -; V gene: TRBV10-3; J gene: TRBJ2-3
CDR3 DNA: TGTGCCAGTTTTCTCGGGACATCGAACACTGAAGCTTTCTTT; CDR3 protein: CASFLGTSNTEAFF; D gene: -; clone size: -; V gene: TRBV6-6; J gene: TRBJ1-1
CDR3 DNA: TGTGCCAGCAGCAAACAGGGGGTACAGACTGAAGCTTTCTTT; CDR3 protein: CASSKQGVQTEAFF; D gene: TRBD1; clone size: -; V gene: TRBV9; J gene: TRBJ1-1
CDR3 DNA: TGTGCCAGCAGTTCCTTTAGAGGGACAGACTACGAGCAGTACTTC; CDR3 protein: CASSSFRGTDYEQYF; D gene: TRBD1; clone size: -; V gene: TRBV28; J gene: TRBJ2-7
CDR3 DNA: TGCGCCAGCAGCCAAGACCCGGGGGTCAATCAGCCCCAGCATTTT; CDR3 protein: CASSQDPGVNQPQHF; D gene: -; clone size: few; V gene: TRBV4-1; J gene: TRBJ1-5
CDR3 DNA: TGTGCCAGCAAGTGGTCAGGGATGAACACTGAAGCTTTCTTT; CDR3 protein: CASKWSGMNTEAFF; D gene: -; clone size: -; V gene: TRBV6-5; J gene: TRBJ1-1
CDR3 DNA: TGTGCCAGTAGTATTACTGGGGGGGAATTCATTCAGTACTTC; CDR3 protein: CASSITGGEFIQYF; D gene: TRBD2; clone size: -; V gene: TRBV19; J gene: TRBJ2-4
CDR3 DNA: TGTGCCAGCAGCTTATACAAAAACTCCTACAATGAGCAGTTCTTC; CDR3 protein: CASSLYKNSYNEQFF; D gene: -; clone size: once; V gene: TRBV5-4; J gene: TRBJ2-1
CDR3 DNA: TGCGCCAGCAGCCAAGTTCCGGGACAGGGGGTGAACACTGAAGCTTTCTTT; CDR3 protein: CASSQVPGQGVNTEAFF; D gene: TRBD1; clone size: -; V gene: TRBV4-1; J gene: TRBJ1-1
CDR3 DNA: TGTGCCTGGGGGGCCCAATTCACAGATACGCAGTATTTT; CDR3 protein: CAWGAQFTDTQYF; D gene: -; clone size: -; V gene: TRBV30; J gene: TRBJ2-3
CDR3 DNA: TGTGCCAGCAGCCCCGGCGGGACAGGGGTTTGGAATGAGCAGTTCTTC; CDR3 protein: CASSPGGTGVWNEQFF; D gene: TRBD1; clone size: -; V gene: TRBV7-7; J gene: TRBJ2-1
CDR3 DNA: TGCGCCAGTAGCCGAGACAGGGCAGATGAAGCTTTCTTT; CDR3 protein: CASSRDRADEAFF; D gene: TRBD1; clone size: -; V gene: TRBV4-3; J gene: TRBJ1-1
CDR3 DNA: TGCGCCAGCAGCTTTGTCGGGGGGAACACTGAAGCTTTCTTT; CDR3 protein: CASSFVGGNTEAFF; D gene: -; clone size: -; V gene: TRBV5-1; J gene: TRBJ1-1
CDR3 DNA: TGTGCCAGCAGCGTAGGGGTAGCGGGGTCCTACAATGAGCAGTTCTTC; CDR3 protein: CASSVGVAGSYNEQFF; D gene: TRBD2; clone size: -; V gene: TRBV9; J gene: TRBJ2-1
CDR3 DNA: TGCGCCAGCAGCCAAGATCAGCAGTGGGGCTCTGAAGCTTTCTTT; CDR3 protein: CASSQDQQWGSEAFF; D gene: -; clone size: -; V gene: TRBV4-1; J gene: TRBJ1-1
CDR3 DNA: TGCGCCAGCAGCCAAGATCCTGCAGGTCACACCGGGGAGCTGTTTTTT; CDR3 protein: CASSQDPAGHTGELFF; D gene: -; clone size: -; V gene: TRBV4-1; J gene: TRBJ2-2
CDR3 DNA: TGTGCCAGCAGCTTAAGAGCGGGGGGGCCTGAGCAGTTCTTC; CDR3 protein: CASSLRAGGPEQFF; D gene: TRBD2; clone size: -; V gene: TRBV7-2; J gene: TRBJ2-1
CDR3 DNA: TGCGCCAGCAGCTCAGGACTAGCGGGGGCAGATACGCAGTATTTT; CDR3 protein: CASSSGLAGADTQYF; D gene: TRBD2; clone size: -; V gene: TRBV5-1; J gene: TRBJ2-3
CDR3 DNA: TGTGCCAGCAGACGACAGGGTAACGAGCAGTACTTC; CDR3 protein: CASRRQGNEQYF; D gene: TRBD1; clone size: once; V gene: TRBV25-1; J gene: TRBJ2-7
CDR3 DNA: TGTGCCAGCTCAGTCGTACTAGCGGCCTACAATGAGCAGTTCTTC; CDR3 protein: CASSVVLAAYNEQFF; D gene: TRBD2; clone size: -; V gene: TRBV2; J gene: TRBJ2-1
CDR3 DNA: TGCGCCAGCAGCCAGACACAGGGGATCTTGGATACGCAGTATTTT; CDR3 protein: CASSQTQGILDTQYF; D gene: TRBD1; clone size: -; V gene: TRBV4-1; J gene: TRBJ2-3
CDR3 DNA: TGCGCCAGCAGCTTGGAATTGGGCAGGAACCTATATGGCTACACCTTC; CDR3 protein: CASSLELGRNLYGYTF; D gene: -; clone size: -; V gene: TRBV5-1; J gene: TRBJ1-2
CDR3 DNA: TGCGCCAGCAGTAAGAACAACGACAGCGTCTACGAGCAGTACTTC; CDR3 protein: CASSKNNDSVYEQYF; D gene: -; clone size: -; V gene: TRBV23-1; J gene: TRBJ2-7
CDR3 DNA: TGTGCCATCAGTGAGGTGGCCACTACCTACGAGCAGTACTTC; CDR3 protein: CAISEVATTYEQYF; D gene: -; clone size: -; V gene: TRBV10-3; J gene: TRBJ2-7
CDR3 DNA: TGTGCCACCAGCAGAGGTGGGCGGAAGGGGTATAGTGAAAAACTGTTTTTT; CDR3 protein: CATSRGGRKGYSEKLFF; D gene: -; clone size: few; V gene: TRBV15; J gene: TRBJ1-4
CDR3 DNA: TGTGCCAGCAGCCAGACTAGCGGGGGCCAAGAGACCCAGTACTTC; CDR3 protein: CASSQTSGGQETQYF; D gene: TRBD2; clone size: once; V gene: TRBV5-6; J gene: TRBJ2-5
CDR3 DNA: TGTGCCAGCAGTTTGACCTCGGGAGGCTACGAGCAGTACTTC; CDR3 protein: CASSLTSGGYEQYF; D gene: TRBD2; clone size: once; V gene: TRBV6-1; J gene: TRBJ2-7
CDR3 DNA: TGTGCCAGCAGCCAAGAGGGGGAGGGCAGGGGCTACGAGCAGTACTTC; CDR3 protein: CASSQEGEGRGYEQYF; D gene: -; clone size: -; V gene: TRBV4-2; J gene: TRBJ2-7
CDR3 DNA: TGTGCCAGTAGTGGAGGGATCTACGAGCAGTACTTC; CDR3 protein: CASSGGIYEQYF; D gene: -; clone size: -; V gene: TRBV19; J gene: TRBJ2-7